This T cell receptor beta chain comes out of a study of breast tumors, draining lymph nodes, adjacent tissues. General observations from the study: The data were judged consistent with most tumor T cells coming from lymph node and expanding in tumor. The lymph node origin of tumor T cells was framed as consistent with a hypothesis, not demonstrated. Luminal-like breast cancer showed significantly higher tumor–nontumor repertoire similarity than basal-like. Tumors had less TCR diversity than lymph nodes, more than nontumor tissue.

Germline V gene lookup returns CDR1 SGDLS and CDR2 YYNGEE. The V and J ends lost 4 bases and 4 bases, in that order; junction bases with no gene match: 7. The CDR3 extends over 16 amino acids. Details on this clonotype: The antigen remains unidentified.

TCRdb processed the multiplex PCR reads anew with MiXCR; each CDR3 protein has one entry. The sample carries over 10,000 distinct CDR3 sequences, approximately 46% recorded once. This rearrangement joins TRBV9 to TRBJ2-3; 12 bases align to TRBD1. The sequenced material came from tumor-adjacent breast tissue. This sequence was found in a female donor with breast cancer. Some clones in this sample may be carry-over from other donors' samples. The CDR3 DNA sequence: TGTGCCAGCAGCTTAACCGGGACAGGGGGCGCAGATACGCAGTATTTT. This gives the protein CASSLTGTGGADTQYF.